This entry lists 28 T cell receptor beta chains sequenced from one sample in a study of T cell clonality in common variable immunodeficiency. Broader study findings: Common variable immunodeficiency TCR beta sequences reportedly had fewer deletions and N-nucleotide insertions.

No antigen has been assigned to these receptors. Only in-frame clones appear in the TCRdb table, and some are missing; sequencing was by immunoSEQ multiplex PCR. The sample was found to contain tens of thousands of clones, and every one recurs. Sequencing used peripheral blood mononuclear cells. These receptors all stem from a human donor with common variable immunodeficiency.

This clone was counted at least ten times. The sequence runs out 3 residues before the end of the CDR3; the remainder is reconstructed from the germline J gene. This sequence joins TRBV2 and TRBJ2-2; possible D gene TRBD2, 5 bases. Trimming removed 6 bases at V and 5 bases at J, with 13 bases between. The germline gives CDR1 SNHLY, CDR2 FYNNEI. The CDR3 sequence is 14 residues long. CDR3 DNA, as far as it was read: TGTGCCAGCAGCCCTAACGGGGAAACCGGGGAG. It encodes CASSPNGETGE. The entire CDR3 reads CASSPNGETGELFF. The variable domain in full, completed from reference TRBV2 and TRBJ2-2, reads EPEVTQTPSHQVTQMGQEVILRCVPISNHLYFYWYRQILGQKVEFLVSFYNNEISEKSEIFDDQFSVERPDGSNFTLKIRSTKLEDSAMYFCASSPNGETGELFFGEGSRLTVL.

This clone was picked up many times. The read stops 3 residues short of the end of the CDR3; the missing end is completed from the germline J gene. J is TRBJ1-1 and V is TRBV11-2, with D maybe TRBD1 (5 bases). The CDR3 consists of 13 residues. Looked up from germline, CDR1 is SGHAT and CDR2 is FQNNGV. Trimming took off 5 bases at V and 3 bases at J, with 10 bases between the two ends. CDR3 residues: CASSPSGDTEAFF. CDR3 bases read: TGTGCCAGCAGCCCCTCGGGGGACACTGAA.

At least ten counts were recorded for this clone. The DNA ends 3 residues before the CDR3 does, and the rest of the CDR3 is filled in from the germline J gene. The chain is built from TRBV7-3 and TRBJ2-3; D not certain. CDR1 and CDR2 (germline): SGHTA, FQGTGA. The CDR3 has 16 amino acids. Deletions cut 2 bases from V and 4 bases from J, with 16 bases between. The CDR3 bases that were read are TGTGCCAGCAGCTTATCTTCGCGTGACTCGTCAGATACG. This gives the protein CASSLSSRDSSDT. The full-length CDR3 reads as CASSLSSRDSSDTQYF. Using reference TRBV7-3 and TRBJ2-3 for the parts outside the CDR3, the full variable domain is GAGVSQTPSNKVTEKGKYVELRCDPISGHTALYWYRQSLGQGPEFLIYFQGTGAADDSGLPNDRFFAVRPEGSVSTLKIQRTERGDSAVYLCASSLSSRDSSDTQYFGPGTRLTVL.

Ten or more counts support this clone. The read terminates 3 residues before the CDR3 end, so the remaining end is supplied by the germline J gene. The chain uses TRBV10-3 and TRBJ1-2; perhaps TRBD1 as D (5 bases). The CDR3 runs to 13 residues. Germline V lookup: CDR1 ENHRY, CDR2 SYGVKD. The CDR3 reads CAIRDDRAGRYTF. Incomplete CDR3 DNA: TGTGCCATCAGGGACGATCGGGCAGGGCGA.

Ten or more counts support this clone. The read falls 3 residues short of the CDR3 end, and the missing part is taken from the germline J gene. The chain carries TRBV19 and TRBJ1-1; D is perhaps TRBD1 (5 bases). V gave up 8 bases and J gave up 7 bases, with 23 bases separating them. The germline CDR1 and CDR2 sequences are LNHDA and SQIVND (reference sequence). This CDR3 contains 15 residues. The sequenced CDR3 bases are TGTGCCAGTCTAGGAATTTTTTCAGGGTTGGGTGAA. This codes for CASLGIFSGLGE. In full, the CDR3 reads CASLGIFSGLGEAFF.

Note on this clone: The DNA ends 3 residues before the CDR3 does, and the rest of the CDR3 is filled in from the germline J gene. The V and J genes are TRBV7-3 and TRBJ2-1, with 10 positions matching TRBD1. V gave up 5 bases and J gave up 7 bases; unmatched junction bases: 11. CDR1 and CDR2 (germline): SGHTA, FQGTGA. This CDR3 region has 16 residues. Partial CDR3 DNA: TGTGCCAGCAGCCCCGGGGACAGGGGCCTTGTGAATGAG. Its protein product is CASSPGDRGLVNE. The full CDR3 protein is CASSPGDRGLVNEQFF.

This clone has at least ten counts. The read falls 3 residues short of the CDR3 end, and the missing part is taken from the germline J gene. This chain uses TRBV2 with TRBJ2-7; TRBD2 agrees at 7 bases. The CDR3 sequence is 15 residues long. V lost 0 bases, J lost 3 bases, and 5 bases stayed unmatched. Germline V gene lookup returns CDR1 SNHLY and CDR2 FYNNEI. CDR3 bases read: TGTGCCAGCAGTGAAGCGGGCGGGAGCAACTACGAG. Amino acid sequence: CASSEAGGSNYE. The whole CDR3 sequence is CASSEAGGSNYEQYF.

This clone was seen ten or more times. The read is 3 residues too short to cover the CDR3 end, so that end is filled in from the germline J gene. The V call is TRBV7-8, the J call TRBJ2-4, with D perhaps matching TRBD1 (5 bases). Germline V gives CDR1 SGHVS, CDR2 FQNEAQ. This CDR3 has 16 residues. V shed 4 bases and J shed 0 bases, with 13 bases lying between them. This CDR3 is CASSSDRPLAKNIQYF. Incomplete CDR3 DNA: TGTGCCAGCAGCTCAGACAGACCGCTAGCCAAAAACATT. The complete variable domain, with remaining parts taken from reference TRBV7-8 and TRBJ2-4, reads GAGVSQSPRYKVAKRGQDVALRCDPISGHVSLFWYQQALGQGPEFLTYFQNEAQLDKSGLPSDRFFAERPEGSVSTLKIQRTQQEDSAVYLCASSSDRPLAKNIQYFGAGTRLSVL.

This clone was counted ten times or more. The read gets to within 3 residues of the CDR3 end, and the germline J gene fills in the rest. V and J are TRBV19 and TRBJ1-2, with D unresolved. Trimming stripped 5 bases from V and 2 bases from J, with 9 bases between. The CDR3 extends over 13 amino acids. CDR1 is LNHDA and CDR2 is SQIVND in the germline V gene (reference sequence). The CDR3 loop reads CASSSAENYGYTF. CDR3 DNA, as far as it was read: TGTGCCAGTAGTTCCGCGGAAAACTATGGC.

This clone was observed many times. CDR3 sequence: CASRGTLGTEAFF. CDR3 bases read: TGTGCCAGTAGAGGGACATTAGGGACTGAA. The V gene is TRBV19, the J gene TRBJ1-1; a weak D match, TRBD1 (6 bases). The read is 3 residues too short to cover the CDR3 end, so that end is filled in from the germline J gene. CDR1 and CDR2 from the germline V gene are LNHDA and SQIVND (reference sequence). V was shortened by 6 bases and J by 5 bases, with 13 bases between the two germline ends. The CDR3 covers 13 residues.

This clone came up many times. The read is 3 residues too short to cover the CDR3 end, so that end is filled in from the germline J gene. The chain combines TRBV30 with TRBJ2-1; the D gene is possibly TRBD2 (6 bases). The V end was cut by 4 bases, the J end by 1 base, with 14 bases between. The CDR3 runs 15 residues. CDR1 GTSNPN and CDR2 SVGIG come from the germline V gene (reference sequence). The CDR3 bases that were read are TGTGCCTGGATCCCTGCAGGAGGGTCCTACAATGAG. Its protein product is CAWIPAGGSYNE. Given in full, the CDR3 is CAWIPAGGSYNEQFF.

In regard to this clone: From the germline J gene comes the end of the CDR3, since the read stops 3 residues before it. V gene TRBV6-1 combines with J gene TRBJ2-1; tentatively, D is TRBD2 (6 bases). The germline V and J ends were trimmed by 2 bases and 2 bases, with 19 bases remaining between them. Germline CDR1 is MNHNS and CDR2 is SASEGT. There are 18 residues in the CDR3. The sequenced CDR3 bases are TGTGCCAGCAGTGAACTAGCTGGAGGGAGGCTCCCCTACAATGAG. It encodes CASSELAGGRLPYNE. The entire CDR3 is CASSELAGGRLPYNEQFF.

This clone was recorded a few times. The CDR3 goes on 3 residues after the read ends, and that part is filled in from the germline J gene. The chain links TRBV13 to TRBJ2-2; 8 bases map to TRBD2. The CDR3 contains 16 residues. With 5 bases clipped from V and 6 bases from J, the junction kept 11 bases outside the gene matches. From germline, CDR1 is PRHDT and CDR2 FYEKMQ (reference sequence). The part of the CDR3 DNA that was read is TGTGCCAGCAGCCCACCCACAGCGGGAGTCTCCGGGGAG. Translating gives CASSPPTAGVSGE. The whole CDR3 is CASSPPTAGVSGELFF.

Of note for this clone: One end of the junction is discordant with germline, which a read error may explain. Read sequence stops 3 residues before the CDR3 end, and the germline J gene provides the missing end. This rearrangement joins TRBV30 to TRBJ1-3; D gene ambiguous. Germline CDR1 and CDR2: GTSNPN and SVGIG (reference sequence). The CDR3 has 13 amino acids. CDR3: CARSQSSGNTIYF. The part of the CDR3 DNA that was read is TGTGCCCGGAGCCAGAGCTCTGGAAACACC.

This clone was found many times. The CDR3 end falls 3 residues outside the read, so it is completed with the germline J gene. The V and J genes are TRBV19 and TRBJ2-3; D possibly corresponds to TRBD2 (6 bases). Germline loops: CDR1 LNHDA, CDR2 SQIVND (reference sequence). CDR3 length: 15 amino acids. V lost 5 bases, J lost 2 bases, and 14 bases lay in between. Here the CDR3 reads CASSFGGTFTDTQYF. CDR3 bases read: TGTGCCAGTAGTTTTGGCGGGACTTTCACAGATACG.

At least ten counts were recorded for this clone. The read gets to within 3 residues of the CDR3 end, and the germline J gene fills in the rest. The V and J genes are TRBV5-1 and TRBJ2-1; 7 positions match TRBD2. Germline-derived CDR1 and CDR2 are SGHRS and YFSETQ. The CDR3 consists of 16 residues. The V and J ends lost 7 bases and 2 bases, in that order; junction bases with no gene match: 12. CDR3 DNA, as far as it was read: TGCGCCAGCCGCCCTTCTAGCGGACACCCCTACAATGAG. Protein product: CASRPSSGHPYNE. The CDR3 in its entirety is CASRPSSGHPYNEQFF.

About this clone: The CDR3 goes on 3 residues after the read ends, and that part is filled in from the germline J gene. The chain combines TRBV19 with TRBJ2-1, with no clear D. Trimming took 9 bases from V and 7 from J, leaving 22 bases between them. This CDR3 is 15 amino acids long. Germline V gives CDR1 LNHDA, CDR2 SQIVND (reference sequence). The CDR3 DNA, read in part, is TGTGCCAGCAGTCCCGGCGGTCTTTTTAGGAATGAG. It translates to CASSPGGLFRNE. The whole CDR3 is CASSPGGLFRNEQFF.

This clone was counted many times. The sequenced part of the CDR3 DNA is TGTGCCAGTAGTATTTTTCTGAGGACAGGAAATCCCAATCAGCCC. The encoded protein is CASSIFLRTGNPNQP. The whole CDR3 is CASSIFLRTGNPNQPQHF. This chain uses TRBV19 with TRBJ1-5; 7 bases agree with TRBD1. Coverage ceases 3 residues before the CDR3 finishes, and the germline J gene fills in the end. CDR1 and CDR2 (germline): LNHDA, SQIVND (reference sequence). V shed 3 bases and J 3 bases; nucleotides not matched to a gene: 14. The CDR3 runs to 18 residues.

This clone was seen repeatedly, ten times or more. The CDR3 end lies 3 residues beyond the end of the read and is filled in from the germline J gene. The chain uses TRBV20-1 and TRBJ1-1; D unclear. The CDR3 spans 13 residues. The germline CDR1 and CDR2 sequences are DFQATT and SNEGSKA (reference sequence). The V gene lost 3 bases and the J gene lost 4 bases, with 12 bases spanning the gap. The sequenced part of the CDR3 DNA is TGCAGTGCTAGTAGGGCGACGGTCACTGAA. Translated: CSASRATVTE. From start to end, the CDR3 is CSASRATVTEAFF.

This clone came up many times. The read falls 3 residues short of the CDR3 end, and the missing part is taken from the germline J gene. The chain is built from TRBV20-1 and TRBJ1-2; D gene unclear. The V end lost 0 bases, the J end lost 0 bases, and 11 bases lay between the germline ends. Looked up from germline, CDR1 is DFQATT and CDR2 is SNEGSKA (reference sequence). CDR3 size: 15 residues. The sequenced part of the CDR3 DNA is TGCAGTGCTAGAGATCTTAGGACTTCTAACTATGGC. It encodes CSARDLRTSNYG. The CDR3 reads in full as CSARDLRTSNYGYTF.

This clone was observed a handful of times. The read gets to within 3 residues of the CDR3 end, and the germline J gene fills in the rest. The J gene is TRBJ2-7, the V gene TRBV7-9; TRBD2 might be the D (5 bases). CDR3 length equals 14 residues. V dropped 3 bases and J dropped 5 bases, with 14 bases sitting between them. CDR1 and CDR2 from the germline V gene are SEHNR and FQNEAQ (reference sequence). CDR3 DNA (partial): TGTGCCAGCAGCTTCGAGGGTCTTCCCGACGAG. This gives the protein CASSFEGLPDE. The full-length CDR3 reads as CASSFEGLPDEQYF.

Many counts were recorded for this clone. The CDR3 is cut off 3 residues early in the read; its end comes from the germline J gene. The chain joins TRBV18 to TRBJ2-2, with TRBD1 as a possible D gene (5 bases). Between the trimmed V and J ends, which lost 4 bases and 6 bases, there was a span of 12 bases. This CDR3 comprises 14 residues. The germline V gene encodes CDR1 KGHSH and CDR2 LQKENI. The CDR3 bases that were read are TGTGCCAGCTCACAAAGGGGCTCTCCCGGGGAG. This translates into CASSQRGSPGE. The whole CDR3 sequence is CASSQRGSPGELFF.

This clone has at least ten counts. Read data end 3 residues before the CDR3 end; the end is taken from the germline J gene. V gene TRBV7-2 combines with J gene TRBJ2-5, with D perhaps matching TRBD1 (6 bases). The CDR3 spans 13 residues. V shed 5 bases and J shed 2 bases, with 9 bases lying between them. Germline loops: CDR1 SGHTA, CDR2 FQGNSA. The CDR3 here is CASSRGQQETQYF. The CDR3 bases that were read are TGTGCCAGCAGCAGGGGACAACAAGAGACC.

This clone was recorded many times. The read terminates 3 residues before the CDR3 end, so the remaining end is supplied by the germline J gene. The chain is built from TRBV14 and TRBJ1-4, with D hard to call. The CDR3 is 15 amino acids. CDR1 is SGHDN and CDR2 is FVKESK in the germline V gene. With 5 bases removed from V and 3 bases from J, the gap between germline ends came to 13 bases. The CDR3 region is CASSAALGANEKLFF. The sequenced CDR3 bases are TGTGCCAGCAGCGCCGCTCTAGGAGCTAATGAAAAA. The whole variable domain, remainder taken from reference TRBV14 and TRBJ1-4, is EAGVTQFPSHSVIEKGQTVTLRCDPISGHDNLYWYRRVMGKEIKFLLHFVKESKQDESGMPNNRFLAERTGGTYSTLKVQPAELEDSGVYFCASSAALGANEKLFFGSGTQLSVL.

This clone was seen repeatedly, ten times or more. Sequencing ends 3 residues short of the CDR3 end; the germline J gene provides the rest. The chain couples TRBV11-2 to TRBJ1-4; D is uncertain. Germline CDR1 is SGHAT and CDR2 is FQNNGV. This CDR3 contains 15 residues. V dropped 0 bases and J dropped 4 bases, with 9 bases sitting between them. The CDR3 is CASSLEGRYNEKLFF. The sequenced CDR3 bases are TGTGCCAGCAGCTTAGAGGGCCGTTATAATGAAAAA.

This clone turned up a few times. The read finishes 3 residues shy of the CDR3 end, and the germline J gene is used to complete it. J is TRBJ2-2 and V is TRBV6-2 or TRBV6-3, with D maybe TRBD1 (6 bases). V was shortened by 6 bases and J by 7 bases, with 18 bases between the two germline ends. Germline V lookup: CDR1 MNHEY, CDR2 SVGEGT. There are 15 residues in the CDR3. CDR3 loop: CASSLMTGLGGELFF. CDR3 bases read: TGTGCCAGCAGCCTAATGACAGGTCTTGGCGGGGAG.

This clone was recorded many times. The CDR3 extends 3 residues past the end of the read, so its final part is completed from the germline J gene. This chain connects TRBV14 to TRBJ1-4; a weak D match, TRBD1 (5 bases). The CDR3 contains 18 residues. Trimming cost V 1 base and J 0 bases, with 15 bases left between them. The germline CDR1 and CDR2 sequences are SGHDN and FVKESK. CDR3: CASSQGDRAIATNEKLFF. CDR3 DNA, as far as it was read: TGTGCCAGCAGCCAAGGAGACAGAGCCATCGCAACTAATGAAAAA.

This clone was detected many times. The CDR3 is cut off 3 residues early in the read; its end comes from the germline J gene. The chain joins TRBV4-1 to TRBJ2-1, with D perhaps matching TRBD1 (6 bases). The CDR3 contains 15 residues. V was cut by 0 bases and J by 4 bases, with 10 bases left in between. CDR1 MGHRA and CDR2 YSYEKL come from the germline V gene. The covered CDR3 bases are TGCGCCAGCAGCCAAGAACAGGGACCGTACAATGAG. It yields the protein CASSQEQGPYNE. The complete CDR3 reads CASSQEQGPYNEQFF.